The next 18 T cell receptor beta chains were all read from a single sample in a study of T cell responses to AZD1222 COVID-19 vaccine. The repertoire was sequenced with immunoSEQ multiplex PCR; TCRdb's copy has only in-frame clones and lacks some. The table shows roughly 120,000 clones, with 87% occurring only once. This material consisted of peripheral blood, taken on day 0 of AZD1222 vaccination. These receptors originate from an adult in good health.

V is TRBV18 and J is TRBJ1-2, with a possible D match to TRBD1 (5 bases). The V and J ends lost 3 bases and 5 bases respectively, with 10 bases between them. The germline CDR1 and CDR2 sequences are KGHSH and LQKENI. CDR3 size: 13 residues. The CDR3 bases are TGTGCCAGCTCACCGACAGATGAGTATGGCTACACCTTC. Translated, it gives CASSPTDEYGYTF.

CDR3 sequence reads: CASSPSPGTYGYTF. The CDR3 DNA sequence: TGTGCCAGCAGTCCCTCCCCAGGGACATATGGCTACACCTTC. The V gene is TRBV28, the J gene TRBJ1-2; perhaps TRBD1 as D (6 bases). The CDR3 is 14 residues long. CDR1 MDHEN and CDR2 SYDVKM come from the germline V gene. Trimming cost V 5 bases and J 5 bases, with 15 bases left between them.

This rearrangement joins TRBV4-1 to TRBJ2-1; 11 bases align to TRBD1. This CDR3 contains 13 residues. The germline gives CDR1 MGHRA, CDR2 YSYEKL. V trimming: 8 bases; J trimming: 6 bases; junction bases outside the gene matches: 3. The CDR3 DNA sequence: TGCGCCAGCCACGGGACAGGGGGCAATGAGCAGTTCTTC. It translates to CASHGTGGNEQFF.

This chain joins TRBV5-1 and TRBJ2-7; D gene ambiguous. Per germline, CDR1 SGHRS and CDR2 YFSETQ. The CDR3 loop spans 14 amino acids. Trimming took off 0 bases at V and 2 bases at J, with 9 bases between the two ends. In DNA, the CDR3 is TGCGCCAGCAGCTTGGGGGAAACAGCCTACGAGCAGTACTTC. This sequence encodes CASSLGETAYEQYF.

V usage is TRBV6-1 and J usage is TRBJ1-2; 7 bases align to TRBD1. CDR1 is MNHNS and CDR2 is SASEGT in the germline V gene. Trimming took 3 bases from V and 8 from J; bases not matched to a gene: 6. This CDR3 region has 13 residues. The DNA of the CDR3 is TGTGCCAGCAGTGATACCGGGACAGACGGCTACACCTTC. This translates into CASSDTGTDGYTF.

The J gene is TRBJ1-2, the V gene TRBV5-1; a possible D gene is TRBD1 (6 bases). This CDR3 contains 15 residues. Germline V gene sequence: CDR1 SGHRS, CDR2 YFSETQ. V shed 0 bases and J shed 4 bases, with 13 bases lying between them. The CDR3, as DNA: TGCGCCAGCAGCTTGGGCGGACAGAGAGTCTATGGCTACACCTTC. Translating gives CASSLGGQRVYGYTF.

This chain links TRBV12-3 or TRBV12-4 with TRBJ1-1; the D gene is possibly TRBD1 (5 bases). The ends were cut back, 2 bases at V and 8 bases at J, with 12 bases in the middle. CDR3 length equals 13 residues. The CDR3 sequence: CASSLFRDGEAFF. The CDR3 DNA reads as TGTGCCAGCAGTTTATTCAGGGATGGGGAAGCTTTCTTT.

The V and J genes are TRBV20-1 and TRBJ2-7; D ambiguous. The CDR3 contains 13 residues. Trimming stripped 6 bases from V and 3 bases from J, with 15 bases between. Germline V gene data show CDR1 as DFQATT and CDR2 as SNEGSKA (reference sequence). Here the CDR3 DNA reads TGCAGTGCCAGTCAGGTTGTAGACTACGAGCAGTACTTC. This translates into CSASQVVDYEQYF.

This chain uses TRBV19 with TRBJ1-2; possible D gene TRBD1, 6 bases. V was cut by 4 bases and J by 2 bases, with 8 bases left in between. CDR1 LNHDA and CDR2 SQIVND come from the germline V gene (reference sequence). This CDR3 has 13 residues. The CDR3 sequence is CASSNTGNYGYTF. The CDR3 nucleotides are TGTGCCAGTAGTAATACAGGGAACTATGGCTACACCTTC.

This chain connects TRBV5-1 to TRBJ2-2; 9 positions match TRBD1. This CDR3 spans 14 amino acids. Trimming cost V 3 bases and J 4 bases; bases outside gene matches: 1. Germline assignment: CDR1 SGHRS and CDR2 YFSETQ. Written as DNA, the CDR3 is TGCGCCAGCAGCTACAGGGGGCGCACCGGGGAGCTGTTTTTT. It codes for CASSYRGRTGELFF. The full variable domain, in which reference TRBV5-1 and TRBJ2-2 provide the parts outside the CDR3, is KAGVTQTPRYLIKTRGQQVTLSCSPISGHRSVSWYQQTPGQGLQFLFEYFSETQRNKGNFPGRFSGRQFSNSRSEMNVSTLELGDSALYLCASSYRGRTGELFFGEGSRLTVL.

This chain uses TRBV6-6 with TRBJ2-3, with TRBD2 as a possible D gene (5 bases). Looked up from germline, CDR1 is MNHNY and CDR2 is SVGAGI (reference sequence). V lost 4 bases, J lost 0 bases, and 11 bases lay in between. The CDR3 runs to 15 residues. The CDR3 region has the DNA TGTGCCAGCAGTTCCGTAGCGTTGAGCACAGATACGCAGTATTTT. Translation: CASSSVALSTDTQYF.

CDR3 in DNA: TGTGCCAGCAGCTTCCGGGCCTCGGGGGGAGAGACCCAGTACTTC. Residues: CASSFRASGGETQYF. This chain connects TRBV7-8 to TRBJ2-5; 7 nucleotides match TRBD2. The CDR3 sequence is 15 residues long. CDR1 and CDR2 from the germline V gene are SGHVS and FQNEAQ. V trimming: 3 bases; J trimming: 4 bases; junction bases outside the gene matches: 8.

A few counts support this clone. The chain couples TRBV20-1 to TRBJ2-7, with 10 nucleotides matching TRBD1. V lost 0 bases, J lost 11 bases, and 1 base stayed unmatched. Germline V gene sequence: CDR1 DFQATT, CDR2 SNEGSKA (reference sequence). The CDR3 is 11 amino acids. CDR3 loop: CSAREGTGEYF. The CDR3 nucleotides read TGCAGTGCTAGAGAAGGGACAGGGGAGTACTTC.

The J gene is TRBJ1-1, the V gene TRBV6-5; D unresolved. With 8 bases removed from V and 4 bases from J, the gap between germline ends came to 14 bases. The germline V gene has CDR1 MNHEY and CDR2 SVGAGI. This CDR3 region has 13 residues. The CDR3 DNA is TGTGCCAGCCCGCGGGAGCTAGGCACTGAAGCTTTCTTT. Its translation is CASPRELGTEAFF.

The V and J genes are TRBV28 and TRBJ1-4; maybe TRBD1 (6 bases). The CDR3 is 15 amino acids. Deletions cut 6 bases from V and 5 bases from J, with 16 bases between. Germline lookup yields CDR1 MDHEN and CDR2 SYDVKM. CDR3 sequence reads: CASSYQGIGNEKLFF. The CDR3 DNA follows: TGTGCCAGCAGCTACCAGGGGATCGGGAATGAAAAACTGTTTTTT.

This clone was recorded only once. The CDR3 DNA follows: TGTGCCAGCACGGCTGCCGGGGCGGGCACTGAAGCTTTCTTT. It translates to CASTAAGAGTEAFF. This chain links TRBV28 with TRBJ1-1, with D possibly matching TRBD1 (5 bases). The CDR3 totals 14 residues. V lost 7 bases to trimming and J lost 4 bases, with 16 bases between them. CDR1 and CDR2 from the germline V gene are MDHEN and SYDVKM. Using reference TRBV28 and TRBJ1-1 for the parts outside the CDR3, the full variable domain is DVKVTQSSRYLVKRTGEKVFLECVQDMDHENMFWYRQDPGLGLRLIYFSYDVKMKEKGDIPEGYSVSREKKERFSLILESASTNQTSMYLCASTAAGAGTEAFFGQGTRLTVV.

Only one count was recorded for this clone. The chain couples TRBV24-1 to TRBJ2-1; TRBD2 matches 11 bases. Germline V gene sequence: CDR1 KGHDR, CDR2 SFDVKD. The CDR3 length is 16 residues. The V and J ends lost 3 bases and 5 bases, in that order; junction bases with no gene match: 5. The CDR3 reads CATSDPIAGGHNEQFF. Written as DNA, the CDR3 is TGTGCCACCAGTGATCCAATAGCGGGGGGGCACAATGAGCAGTTCTTC.

The chain recombines TRBV18 with TRBJ1-3; 8 bases are shared with TRBD1. V lost 5 bases, J lost 0 bases, and 12 bases stayed unmatched. Germline loops: CDR1 KGHSH, CDR2 LQKENI. This CDR3 is 18 amino acids long. CDR3 loop: CASSVGQGVDPSGNTIYF. CDR3 DNA: TGTGCCAGCTCAGTAGGACAGGGAGTAGATCCCTCTGGAAACACCATATATTTT.